This entry lists 15 T cell receptor beta chains sequenced from one sample in a study of T cell responses to AZD1222 COVID-19 vaccine. TCRdb's table, derived via immunoSEQ multiplex PCR, lists solely in-frame clones and lacks some. The profile shows fewer than 150,000 clones, 80% to 95% of them singletons. The specimen was peripheral blood, collected on day 0 of AZD1222 vaccination. Receptors were obtained from an adult in good health.

The gene calls are TRBV5-4 and TRBJ1-2, with TRBD1 matching 11 bases. This CDR3 spans 15 amino acids. V dropped 5 bases and J dropped 8; count of bases not matched to a gene: 11. The germline V gene encodes CDR1 SGHNT and CDR2 YYREEE (reference sequence). DNA of the CDR3: TGTGCCAGCAGTTTTCCTCAGAGGACAGGGGGCGGCTACACCTTC. Translation: CASSFPQRTGGGYTF.

The chain has TRBV30 and TRBJ1-1; D unresolved. The CDR3 extends over 12 amino acids. V was clipped by 5 bases and J by 4 bases, with 11 bases between them. Germline CDR1 GTSNPN, CDR2 SVGIG (reference sequence). CDR3 DNA: TGTGCCTGGTCCTGGACGGGCACTGAAGCTTTCTTT. Residues: CAWSWTGTEAFF.

There are a few counts of this clone. The rearrangement links TRBV6-6 to TRBJ2-6, with D perhaps TRBD2 (6 bases). Per the germline V gene, CDR1 is MNHNY and CDR2 is SVGAGI (reference sequence). Trimming shortened V by 5 bases and J by 2 bases, and 10 bases separated the two germline ends. The CDR3 is 15 residues long. As DNA, the CDR3 is TGTGCCAGCAGTGCCAGGGAGGCTGGGGCCAACGTCCTGACTTTC. It encodes CASSAREAGANVLTF.

The V and J genes are TRBV24-1 and TRBJ2-3; D possibly matches TRBD1 or TRBD2 (6 bases each). Trimming stripped 5 bases from V and 4 bases from J, with 15 bases between. The CDR3 consists of 15 residues. Germline V gene data show CDR1 as KGHDR and CDR2 as SFDVKD. The CDR3 bases are TGTGCCACCAGTGCTCCCAAGGGGGGTTCAGATACGCAGTATTTT. Translated, it gives CATSAPKGGSDTQYF.

The gene calls are TRBV5-1 and TRBJ2-5, with unresolved D. This CDR3 is built from 13 residues. The germline CDR1 and CDR2 sequences are SGHRS and YFSETQ. V was shortened by 0 bases and J by 2 bases, with 5 bases between the two germline ends. This CDR3 reads CASSLVSQETQYF. The DNA of the CDR3 is TGCGCCAGCAGCTTGGTGTCACAAGAGACCCAGTACTTC.

The chain has TRBV6-1 and TRBJ2-4; D is ambiguous. Trimming pared 1 base from V and 1 base from J, leaving 8 bases between. The CDR3 extends over 15 amino acids. Germline CDR1 reads MNHNS; CDR2 reads SASEGT. The CDR3, as DNA: TGTGCCAGCAGTGAAGAGCGCAGGGCCAAAAACATTCAGTACTTC. Its translation: CASSEERRAKNIQYF.

The gene calls are TRBV12-5 and TRBJ2-5; TRBD1 is a possible D gene (5 bases). The V gene lost 3 bases and the J gene lost 7 bases, with 18 bases spanning the gap. From germline, CDR1 is LGHNT and CDR2 FRNRAP. This CDR3 has 15 residues. This CDR3 reads CASGFTVDTAGTQYF. The CDR3 nucleotides are TGTGCTAGTGGTTTCACCGTGGACACAGCAGGGACCCAGTACTTC.

The chain uses TRBV19 and TRBJ2-1; TRBD1 aligns across 8 bases. The V segment lost 7 bases and the J segment 6 bases; nucleotides outside the gene matches: 11. This CDR3 comprises 15 residues. CDR1 is LNHDA and CDR2 is SQIVND in the germline V gene (reference sequence). The CDR3 sequence is CASTVGRGRSNEQFF. The CDR3 DNA reads TGTGCCAGTACCGTCGGCAGGGGGCGAAGCAATGAGCAGTTCTTC.

The chain uses TRBV19 and TRBJ1-1, with 8 bases aligning to TRBD1. V was pared by 8 bases and J by 11 bases, with 16 bases of the junction left unmatched. The CDR3 is 14 residues long. Germline V CDR1 and CDR2: LNHDA, SQIVND (reference sequence). The CDR3 is CASSLEDRAGAAFF. The CDR3 region has the DNA TGTGCCAGTTCACTAGAGGACAGGGCCGGGGCCGCTTTCTTT.

This sequence joins TRBV14 and TRBJ1-4, with 8 nucleotides matching TRBD1. Germline loops: CDR1 SGHDN, CDR2 FVKESK. Germline trimming cut 2 bases from V and 11 bases from J; bases unmatched to any gene: 1. CDR3 length: 12 amino acids. CDR3: CASSQYRGKLFF. The CDR3, as DNA: TGTGCCAGCAGCCAATACAGGGGGAAACTGTTTTTT.

This chain links TRBV19 with TRBJ2-7; TRBD1 matches 11 bases. Trimming took 6 bases from V and 4 from J; bases not matched to a gene: 2. Per the germline V gene, CDR1 is LNHDA and CDR2 is SQIVND (reference sequence). This CDR3 is 13 amino acids long. CDR3 in DNA: TGTGCCAGTAGGGGGACAGGGGGGTACGAGCAGTACTTC. This encodes CASRGTGGYEQYF. Variable domain in full (rest from reference TRBV19 and TRBJ2-7): DGGITQSPKYLFRKEGQNVTLSCEQNLNHDAMYWYRQDPGQGLRLIYYSQIVNDFQKGDIAEGYSVSREKKESFPLTVTSAQKNPTAFYLCASRGTGGYEQYFGPGTRLTVT.

This rearrangement joins TRBV7-9 to TRBJ2-5; 7 bases agree with TRBD1. The CDR3 extends over 14 amino acids. The germline V gene encodes CDR1 SEHNR and CDR2 FQNEAQ (reference sequence). The V gene end was trimmed by 5 bases and the J gene end by 5 bases; junction bases not matched to a gene: 8. The CDR3 spells CASSLTGTGETQYF. DNA of the CDR3: TGTGCCAGCAGCCTGACAGGGACGGGGGAGACCCAGTACTTC.

The chain uses TRBV27 and TRBJ1-5, with TRBD1 matching 8 bases. Germline loops: CDR1 MNHEY, CDR2 SMNVEV (reference sequence). V lost 6 bases and J lost 6; bases outside the gene matches: 7. The CDR3 loop spans 14 amino acids. CDR3 sequence reads: CASRPTGGAQPQHF. CDR3 nucleotides: TGTGCCAGCAGGCCCACAGGGGGGGCTCAGCCCCAGCATTTT.

This clone occurred once. The chain joins TRBV6-5 to TRBJ2-7; D may be TRBD1 (5 bases). Looked up from germline, CDR1 is MNHEY and CDR2 is SVGAGI. Trimming removed 5 bases at V and 3 bases at J, with 11 bases between. The CDR3 totals 13 residues. CDR3 coding DNA: TGTGCCAGCAGTATTGACAGAGACTACGAGCAGTACTTC. As protein: CASSIDRDYEQYF.

The rearrangement joins TRBV21-1 to TRBJ1-1; TRBD1 reflects the table's D call only, with no check against the DNA. TRBV21-1 is tagged as a pseudogene. The CDR3 has 14 residues. CDR3 in DNA: TGTGCCAGCAGCCCGACAGGGTGGGGCACTGAAGCTTTCTTT. Translating gives CASSPTGWGTEAFF.